These 14 T cell receptor beta chains share one sample of origin, sequenced in a study of cytomegalovirus exposure and HLA in healthy donors (dated by TCRdb to about 2017). The receptor library was made with the immunoSEQ multiplex PCR assay. The multiplex PCR relied on a mix of 60 forward primers for TCR Vbeta segments and 13 reverse primers for TCR Jbeta segments. Here the immuneACCESS table is served through TCRdb, limited to in-frame sequences with V and J called. Missing clones are a known gap in these copies; in checked studies unresolved V genes cover under half, and the rest lacks a known reason. The sample table contains some 170,000 clones; only one count was recorded for 60% to 80% of them. Of the sample, 6.3% falls within the top ten clones. The specimen sequenced was PBMCs. Every receptor here comes from a man between 35 and 55 years old in good health and CMV-seropositive.

The chain carries TRBV6-1 and TRBJ2-1; D not certain. Germline CDR1 is MNHNS and CDR2 is SASEGT. Trimming took 7 bases from V and 10 from J, leaving 8 bases between them. This CDR3 contains 10 residues. The CDR3 sequence is CASMKQEQFF. CDR3 in DNA: TGTGCCAGCATGAAACAGGAGCAGTTCTTC.

With regard to this clone: In the same sample, other DNA sequences code for this CDR3. This sequence joins TRBV18 and TRBJ2-7; the D is unclear. This CDR3 is 15 amino acids long. Germline CDR1 and CDR2: KGHSH and LQKENI. Deletions cut 1 base from V and 1 base from J, with 11 bases between. CDR3: CASSPRDTLSYEQYF. The CDR3 DNA reads as TGTGCCAGCTCACCACGCGACACCTTATCCTACGAGCAGTACTTC. The full variable domain, completed using reference TRBV18 and TRBJ2-7, is NAGVMQNPRHLVRRRGQEARLRCSPMKGHSHVYWYRQLPEEGLKFMVYLQKENIIDESGMPKERFSAEFPKEGPSILRIQQVVRGDSAAYFCASSPRDTLSYEQYFGPGTRLTVT.

CDR3 amino acids: CASSYSSRNGYTF. The CDR3, as DNA: TGTGCCAGCAGTTACTCCTCGAGGAATGGCTACACCTTC. This chain links TRBV6-5 with TRBJ1-2; D not certain. The CDR3 extends over 13 amino acids. The germline V gene encodes CDR1 MNHEY and CDR2 SVGAGI. Trimming left V 0 bases short and J 6 bases short, with 8 bases between.

The chain couples TRBV5-8 to TRBJ2-5; TRBD2 aligns across 14 bases. V lost 9 bases, J lost 5 bases, and 9 bases stayed unmatched. The CDR3 loop spans 15 amino acids. Germline assignment: CDR1 SGHTS and CDR2 YDEGEE. The CDR3 spells CAMTSGRAGVETQYF. The CDR3 DNA sequence: TGTGCCATGACTAGCGGGAGGGCCGGTGTGGAGACCCAGTACTTC.

The rearrangement joins TRBV6-1 to TRBJ2-3; maybe TRBD2 (5 bases). Per the germline V gene, CDR1 is MNHNS and CDR2 is SASEGT. CDR3 length: 16 amino acids. V gave up 1 base and J gave up 3 bases, with 14 bases separating them. The DNA of the CDR3 is TGTGCCAGCAGTGAAGGAGGTGGGAGCATAACAGATACGCAGTATTTT. Its translation is CASSEGGGSITDTQYF.

The rearrangement links TRBV25-1 to TRBJ1-4; 7 nucleotides line up with TRBD1. V shed 3 bases and J 5 bases; nucleotides not matched to a gene: 6. This CDR3 is 15 amino acids long. Per the germline V gene, CDR1 is MGHDK and CDR2 is SYGVNS. The chain's CDR3 is CASSELGGQNEKLFF. For the CDR3, the DNA is TGTGCCAGCAGTGAGTTAGGGGGACAGAATGAAAAACTGTTTTTT. The whole variable domain, filled in from reference TRBV25-1 and TRBJ1-4, reads EADIYQTPRYLVIGTGKKITLECSQTMGHDKMYWYQQDPGMELHLIHYSYGVNSTEKGDLSSESTVSRIRTEHFPLTLESARPSHTSQYLCASSELGGQNEKLFFGSGTQLSVL.

This clone was recorded only once. The chain links TRBV7-9 to TRBJ2-2, with TRBD2 matching 14 bases. The length of the CDR3 is 17 residues. Germline V CDR1 and CDR2: SEHNR, FQNEAQ (reference sequence). The trim removed 6 bases at V and 5 bases at J, leaving 8 bases unmatched. The CDR3 protein is CASRRGLAGGRTGELFF. As DNA, the CDR3 is TGTGCCAGCAGGAGAGGACTAGCGGGAGGAAGGACCGGGGAGCTGTTTTTT.

The chain employs TRBV5-1 and TRBJ2-5, with 9 bases matching TRBD1. Per the germline V gene, CDR1 is SGHRS and CDR2 is YFSETQ. After removal of 0 bases from V and 5 bases from J, the junction contained 8 bases not matched to a gene. The length of the CDR3 is 16 residues. Here the CDR3 reads CASSLGPGQGPETQYF. For the CDR3, the DNA is TGCGCCAGCAGCTTGGGGCCGGGACAGGGTCCCGAGACCCAGTACTTC. Full variable domain (missing parts from reference TRBV5-1 and TRBJ2-5): KAGVTQTPRYLIKTRGQQVTLSCSPISGHRSVSWYQQTPGQGLQFLFEYFSETQRNKGNFPGRFSGRQFSNSRSEMNVSTLELGDSALYLCASSLGPGQGPETQYFGPGTRLLVL.

This chain joins TRBV6-5 and TRBJ2-7; 9 nucleotides agree with TRBD2. CDR1 and CDR2 (germline): MNHEY, SVGAGI. Unmatched junction bases numbered 9, after V lost 5 bases and J lost 7 bases. This CDR3 is 14 amino acids long. Written as DNA, the CDR3 is TGTGCCAGCAGTCATGGCGGGAGGGGGCTAGAGCAGTACTTC. It is translated as CASSHGGRGLEQYF.

The rearrangement uses TRBV4-2 and TRBJ1-2; 9 bases are shared with TRBD1. Germline V gives CDR1 LGHNA, CDR2 YNFKEQ. V shed 0 bases, J shed 2 bases, and the junction held 7 bases outside the gene matches. The CDR3 extends over 17 amino acids. For the CDR3, the DNA is TGTGCCAGCAGCCAAGACCGCGGACAGGGGAAAAACTATGGCTACACCTTC. This encodes CASSQDRGQGKNYGYTF.

V usage is TRBV11-3 and J usage is TRBJ2-3, with 8 positions matching TRBD2. The CDR3 is made up of 18 amino acids. CDR1 is SGHNT, CDR2 YENEEA, per germline. Trimming took 3 bases from V and 1 from J; bases not matched to a gene: 12. The CDR3 here is CASSFRAAGDPRTDTQYF. The DNA of the CDR3 is TGTGCCAGCAGCTTCCGGGCAGCGGGAGACCCCCGCACAGATACGCAGTATTTT.

V usage is TRBV5-1 and J usage is TRBJ1-1, with 10 bases matching TRBD1. The germline V gene encodes CDR1 SGHRS and CDR2 YFSETQ. CDR3 length: 13 amino acids. Trimming cost V 3 bases and J 4 bases; bases outside gene matches: 0. The CDR3 loop is CASSWTGGTEAFF. CDR3 in DNA: TGCGCCAGCAGCTGGACAGGGGGCACTGAAGCTTTCTTT.

The chain has TRBV5-5 and TRBJ2-7; no definite D call. This CDR3 has 12 residues. The V gene's germline CDR1 is SGHKS and CDR2 YYEKEE (reference sequence). Deletions cut 2 bases from V and 4 bases from J, with 7 bases between. The CDR3 loop is CASSFEIYEQYF. CDR3 DNA sequence: TGTGCCAGCAGCTTTGAGATTTACGAGCAGTACTTC.

The chain joins TRBV5-4 to TRBJ2-7, with D possibly matching TRBD1 (7 bases). The CDR3 loop spans 15 amino acids. Trimming cost V 2 bases and J 3 bases, with 15 bases left between them. Germline V lookup: CDR1 SGHNT, CDR2 YYREEE (reference sequence). The CDR3 sequence is CASSFSARGDYEQYF. The CDR3 DNA follows: TGTGCCAGCAGCTTTTCTGCCAGGGGGGACTACGAGCAGTACTTC.